This T cell receptor (beta chain) stems from a study of T-cell memory formation after mild COVID-19. MiXCR was run by TCRdb on the 5' RACE reads, yielding one entry per CDR3 protein. The sample contains roughly 200,000 distinct CDR3 sequences, roughly 17% of which appear only once. This clonotype was recorded many times. The antigen remains undetermined. Broader study findings: A second wave of clones peaked on day 37, and their SARS-CoV-2 specificity went unconfirmed. Clones shrinking from day 15 to 85 showed even CD4/CD8 mixes; later expanders tilted CD4+. A subset of responding clones appeared in pre-infection memory, suggesting cross-reactive memory joined.

Sequenced input: PBMCs or a T cell subset sorted from them (not recorded which). The source is an adult woman who had mild COVID-19 (a few samples of this study predate the infection). Cell type and time point are not known.

Written as DNA, the CDR3 is TGTGCCAGCAGCGTAGCGGGGTTAGGGGAGACCCAGTACTTC. This gives the protein CASSVAGLGETQYF. This chain uses TRBV6-1 with TRBJ2-5; TRBD2 agrees at 8 bases. CDR3 length: 14 residues. In germline, CDR1 is MNHNS, CDR2 SASEGT. J was trimmed by 5 bases and V by 6 bases; bases with no gene match: 8.